One sample yielded the 18 T cell receptor beta chains listed below, sequenced in a study of blood T cell repertoires in COVID-19. TCRdb's copy holds only in-frame clones and misses some; the assay was immunoSEQ multiplex PCR. This sample has more than 400,000 clones, with 80% to 90% found just once. Sequences were obtained from peripheral blood. Receptors were obtained from a human donor in a cohort sampled during active COVID-19.

This chain uses TRBV9 with TRBJ2-7; tentative D call: TRBD1 (8 bases). The V end was cut by 3 bases, the J end by 6 bases, with 22 bases between. Germline V gene data show CDR1 as SGDLS and CDR2 as YYNGEE. This CDR3 region has 16 residues. This chain's CDR3 is CASSAQGGGQVGEQYF. The CDR3 DNA follows: TGTGCCAGCAGCGCCCAAGGGGGGGGACAGGTGGGCGAGCAGTACTTC.

The chain employs TRBV7-2 and TRBJ2-3; possible D gene TRBD2, 5 bases. Germline V lookup: CDR1 SGHTA, CDR2 FQGNSA. The CDR3 sequence is 16 residues long. Trimming shortened V by 4 bases and J by 3 bases, and 17 bases separated the two germline ends. CDR3 nucleotides: TGTGCCAGCAGCTCCCCTACGTTTCGAGGGACAGATACGCAGTATTTT. This gives the protein CASSSPTFRGTDTQYF.

The genes are TRBV9 and TRBJ2-3; 10 nucleotides match TRBD2. This CDR3 comprises 16 residues. The ends lost 4 bases at V and 4 bases at J; junction bases unmatched: 9. Germline assignment: CDR1 SGDLS and CDR2 YYNGEE. The CDR3 sequence: CASSPRGTSEADTQYF. As DNA, the CDR3 is TGTGCCAGCAGCCCCCGAGGGACTAGCGAGGCAGATACGCAGTATTTT.

In this sample, this clone turned up once. This chain links TRBV27 with TRBJ2-7; D call uncertain. Germline values: CDR1 MNHEY, CDR2 SMNVEV (reference sequence). The CDR3 has 12 amino acids. Trimming took off 5 bases at V and 2 bases at J, with 7 bases between the two ends. This chain's CDR3 is CASSHYPYEQYF. Here the CDR3 DNA reads TGTGCCAGCAGTCACTATCCCTACGAGCAGTACTTC.

The gene calls are TRBV14 and TRBJ2-7; no firm D call. Deletions cut 0 bases from V and 4 bases from J, with 7 bases between. This CDR3 spans 13 amino acids. Per germline, CDR1 SGHDN and CDR2 FVKESK. CDR3 residues: CASSQEVVYEQYF. In DNA, the CDR3 is TGTGCCAGCAGCCAAGAAGTAGTTTACGAGCAGTACTTC. The full variable domain, in which reference TRBV14 and TRBJ2-7 provide the parts outside the CDR3, is EAGVTQFPSHSVIEKGQTVTLRCDPISGHDNLYWYRRVMGKEIKFLLHFVKESKQDESGMPNNRFLAERTGGTYSTLKVQPAELEDSGVYFCASSQEVVYEQYFGPGTRLTVT.

This rearrangement joins TRBV12-3 or TRBV12-4 to TRBJ2-3; tentative D call: TRBD1 (5 bases). CDR3 length: 13 amino acids. V lost 8 bases to trimming and J lost 1 base, with 10 bases between them. The CDR3 reads CASGATGTDTQYF. The DNA for the CDR3 is TGTGCCAGCGGGGCTACCGGCACAGATACGCAGTATTTT.

The V call is TRBV28, the J call TRBJ2-7, with a weak D call TRBD1 (6 bases). CDR3 length: 14 residues. V lost 2 bases to trimming and J lost 3 bases, with 11 bases between them. Germline V CDR1 and CDR2: MDHEN, SYDVKM. The CDR3 loop reads CASSLTGNVYEQYF. DNA of the CDR3: TGTGCCAGCAGTTTAACAGGGAATGTCTACGAGCAGTACTTC.

The chain recombines TRBV12-3 or TRBV12-4 with TRBJ1-2; D ambiguous. V shed 5 bases and J shed 5 bases, with 12 bases lying between them. The CDR3 is made up of 13 amino acids. The chain's CDR3 is CASSPAGRYGYTF. The CDR3, as DNA: TGTGCCAGCAGTCCTGCGGGTAGATATGGCTACACCTTC.

The J gene is TRBJ2-3, the V gene TRBV10-1, with D unresolved. The V and J ends lost 3 bases and 8 bases respectively, with 9 bases between them. Germline V gene sequence: CDR1 WNHNN, CDR2 SYGVQD (reference sequence). This CDR3 spans 12 amino acids. DNA of the CDR3: TGCGCCAGCAGTGAAGTACTTGGTACGCAGTATTTT. Protein sequence: CASSEVLGTQYF.

This chain uses TRBV5-1 with TRBJ2-2, with TRBD2 matching 9 bases. Germline CDR1 and CDR2: SGHRS and YFSETQ. The junction had 4 bases not matched to a gene; V was cut back by 2 bases and J by 5 bases. The CDR3 has 15 amino acids. The DNA for the CDR3 is TGCGCCAGCAGCTTACGGACTAGCGCGACCGGGGAGCTGTTTTTT. This encodes CASSLRTSATGELFF.

The chain joins TRBV7-6 to TRBJ2-5, with D tentatively TRBD1 (5 bases). CDR3 length: 13 residues. CDR1 and CDR2 from the germline V gene are SGHVS and FNYEAQ. V was pared by 4 bases and J by 4 bases, with 10 bases between. CDR3 in amino acids: CASSSQGIETQYF. CDR3 DNA sequence: TGTGCCAGCAGCTCCCAGGGTATAGAGACCCAGTACTTC.

The V call is TRBV10-3, the J call TRBJ2-1, with TRBD2 as a possible D gene (5 bases). Trimming left V 7 bases short and J 9 bases short, with 16 bases between. The length of the CDR3 is 13 residues. Germline V gene data show CDR1 as ENHRY and CDR2 as SYGVKD. The CDR3 DNA is TGTGCCATCAAAGAGGCTAGCCCCCCTGAGCAGTTCTTC. This translates into CAIKEASPPEQFF.

The genes are TRBV30 and TRBJ2-1, with 9 bases fitting TRBD2. The CDR3 has 14 amino acids. The junction had 7 bases not matched to a gene; V was cut back by 2 bases and J by 8 bases. Germline CDR1 GTSNPN, CDR2 SVGIG (reference sequence). As DNA, the CDR3 is TGTGCCTGGAGTACCAGCGGGAGGTCGGATGAGCAGTTCTTC. Its translation: CAWSTSGRSDEQFF.

The rearrangement uses TRBV2 and TRBJ2-5; 9 nucleotides line up with TRBD2. CDR1 and CDR2 (germline): SNHLY, FYNNEI. This CDR3 spans 14 amino acids. V lost 4 bases to trimming and J lost 3 bases; unmatched junction nucleotides: 3. The CDR3 protein is CASSVGGREETQYF. The CDR3 DNA reads as TGTGCCAGCAGTGTGGGCGGGAGGGAAGAGACCCAGTACTTC.

The chain is built from TRBV7-2 and TRBJ1-5, with unresolved D. Germline V gene data show CDR1 as SGHTA and CDR2 as FQGNSA. Trimming left V 2 bases short and J 6 bases short, with 5 bases between. The CDR3 has 12 amino acids. The CDR3 coding sequence is TGTGCCAGCAGCTTATTCAGTCAGCCCCAGCATTTT. Translating it yields CASSLFSQPQHF.

The gene calls are TRBV19 and TRBJ1-2; D unresolved. V was clipped by 6 bases and J by 5 bases, with 13 bases between them. Per the germline V gene, CDR1 is LNHDA and CDR2 is SQIVND (reference sequence). The CDR3 length is 13 residues. The CDR3 nucleotides are TGTGCCAGTAGACCGGGCGGGTGGTATGGCTACACCTTC. Residues: CASRPGGWYGYTF. The full variable domain, its missing parts supplied by reference TRBV19 and TRBJ1-2, is DGGITQSPKYLFRKEGQNVTLSCEQNLNHDAMYWYRQDPGQGLRLIYYSQIVNDFQKGDIAEGYSVSREKKESFPLTVTSAQKNPTAFYLCASRPGGWYGYTFGSGTRLTVV.

The chain employs TRBV7-2 and TRBJ1-5, with 8 bases identical to TRBD1. The ends lost 5 bases at V and 7 bases at J; junction bases unmatched: 7. Per the germline V gene, CDR1 is SGHTA and CDR2 is FQGNSA. The CDR3 is 14 amino acids. CDR3 DNA sequence: TGTGCCAGCAGCGACAGGGGAGAAGGCCAGCCCCAGCATTTT. It is translated as CASSDRGEGQPQHF.

V gene TRBV15 combines with J gene TRBJ2-2, with 8 positions matching TRBD2. From germline, CDR1 is LNHNV and CDR2 YYDKDF (reference sequence). V dropped 0 bases and J dropped 6; count of bases not matched to a gene: 9. The CDR3 loop spans 17 amino acids. The CDR3 here is CATSRDRGGRIAGELFF. CDR3 coding DNA: TGTGCCACCAGCAGAGATCGGGGCGGGAGGATCGCCGGGGAGCTGTTTTTT.